The 19 T cell receptor beta chains listed next were all sequenced from one sample in a study of shared clonotypes between healthy human individuals. Here immunoSEQ multiplex PCR was the method, and the copy in TCRdb shows in-frame clones only, minus some. The table has more than 2,000,000 clones, more than 90% seen once; the top ten hold 0.11% to 0.15%. The sequenced sample was naive CD4+ T cells sorted from blood. Subset indicated: CD45RA+ positively selected. Every receptor here comes from a man aged 18-30 years in good health.

A single count supports this clone. The V call is TRBV18, the J call TRBJ2-3; TRBD2 matches at 7 bases. The CDR3 totals 17 residues. Germline V gene data show CDR1 as KGHSH and CDR2 as LQKENI. V shed 6 bases and J 2 bases; nucleotides not matched to a gene: 14. CDR3 sequence reads: CASSPRESSGNTDTQYF. In DNA, the CDR3 is TGTGCCAGCTCGCCTCGGGAATCTAGCGGTAACACAGATACGCAGTATTTT.

The chain has TRBV7-2 and TRBJ1-1; D possibly corresponds to TRBD1 (5 bases). Trimming removed 3 bases at V and 6 bases at J, with 11 bases between. The CDR3 extends over 13 amino acids. CDR1 and CDR2 from the germline V gene are SGHTA and FQGNSA. CDR3 residues: CASSFGTDPEAFF. The DNA for the CDR3 is TGTGCCAGCAGCTTCGGGACCGACCCTGAAGCTTTCTTT.

The CDR3 here is CASSTTATNEKLFF. Written as DNA, the CDR3 is TGTGCCAGCAGTACAACGGCGACTAATGAAAAACTGTTTTTT. The chain combines TRBV6-6 with TRBJ1-4; D gene uncertain. CDR3 length: 14 amino acids. Between the trimmed V and J ends, which lost 5 bases and 2 bases, there was a span of 9 bases. Germline CDR1 reads MNHNY; CDR2 reads SVGAGI (reference sequence).

The gene calls are TRBV21-1 and TRBJ1-3. TRBV21-1 constitutes a pseudogene. The CDR3 sequence is 17 residues long. Here the CDR3 reads CASSKERGRGSGNTIYF. In DNA, the CDR3 is TGTGCCAGCAGCAAAGAGCGGGGCAGGGGCTCTGGAAACACCATATATTTT.

The chain carries TRBV9 and TRBJ1-2, with a tentative D call TRBD1 (5 bases). From germline, CDR1 is SGDLS and CDR2 YYNGEE. V lost 4 bases and J 7 bases, leaving 14 bases between the germline ends. The CDR3 contains 13 residues. CDR3 in amino acids: CASSPSGAGGYTF. DNA for the CDR3: TGTGCCAGCAGCCCCAGCGGGGCGGGTGGCTACACCTTC.

This chain joins TRBV2 and TRBJ2-6, with 9 bases that match TRBD1. Germline trimming cut 7 bases from V and 0 bases from J; bases unmatched to any gene: 4. In germline, CDR1 is SNHLY, CDR2 FYNNEI. This CDR3 region has 16 residues. The CDR3 sequence is CASTGQGFSGANVLTF. The CDR3 DNA reads as TGTGCCAGCACGGGACAGGGATTCTCTGGGGCCAACGTCCTGACTTTC.

The chain employs TRBV11-3 and TRBJ2-7; a weak D match, TRBD1 (5 bases). V gave up 6 bases and J gave up 3 bases, with 21 bases separating them. CDR3 length: 16 residues. Per the germline V gene, CDR1 is SGHNT and CDR2 is YENEEA. CDR3 nucleotides: TGTGCCAGCAGGAGTACCTTCGACCCAGGGATCTACGAGCAGTACTTC. It specifies CASRSTFDPGIYEQYF. The entire variable domain, with the rest obtained from reference TRBV11-3 and TRBJ2-7, is as follows: EAGVVQSPRYKIIEKKQPVAFWCNPISGHNTLYWYLQNLGQGPELLIRYENEEAVDDSQLPKDRFSAERLKGVDSTLKIQPAELGDSAVYLCASRSTFDPGIYEQYFGPGTRLTVT.

The chain is built from TRBV6-5 and TRBJ2-7, with TRBD1 matching over 12 bases. Germline assignment: CDR1 MNHEY and CDR2 SVGAGI. CDR3 length: 15 residues. J was trimmed by 4 bases and V by 8 bases; bases with no gene match: 9. Here the CDR3 reads CASSLVGQGAYEQYF. The CDR3 DNA reads as TGTGCCAGCTCTCTCGTGGGACAGGGGGCTTACGAGCAGTACTTC.

This chain connects TRBV11-2 to TRBJ1-2; D remains ambiguous. V was shortened by 0 bases and J by 0 bases, with 11 bases between the two germline ends. This CDR3 spans 16 amino acids. Germline assignment: CDR1 SGHAT and CDR2 FQNNGV. CDR3 residues: CASSLDRGSTNYGYTF. CDR3 in DNA: TGTGCCAGCAGCTTAGATCGTGGCAGTACTAACTATGGCTACACCTTC. The entire variable domain, with the rest obtained from reference TRBV11-2 and TRBJ1-2, is as follows: EAGVAQSPRYKIIEKRQSVAFWCNPISGHATLYWYQQILGQGPKLLIQFQNNGVVDDSQLPKDRFSAERLKGVDSTLKIQPAKLEDSAVYLCASSLDRGSTNYGYTFGSGTRLTVV.

This chain joins TRBV30 and TRBJ2-5, with no clear D. The CDR3 has 11 amino acids. Between the trimmed V and J ends, which lost 4 bases and 3 bases, there was a span of 6 bases. Per the germline V gene, CDR1 is GTSNPN and CDR2 is SVGIG (reference sequence). This CDR3 is CAWNGKETQYF. As DNA, the CDR3 is TGTGCCTGGAACGGAAAAGAGACCCAGTACTTC.

The chain recombines TRBV19 with TRBJ2-2; weak D call: TRBD2 (6 bases). Trimming removed 4 bases at V and 2 bases at J, with 14 bases between. Germline-derived CDR1 and CDR2 are LNHDA and SQIVND (reference sequence). The CDR3 covers 16 residues. The CDR3 here is CASSTTSLVNTGELFF. The CDR3 DNA follows: TGTGCCAGTAGTACTACTAGCTTGGTTAACACCGGGGAGCTGTTTTTT.

The genes are TRBV7-9 and TRBJ2-7; 9 bases agree with TRBD2. There are 16 residues in the CDR3. CDR1 SEHNR and CDR2 FQNEAQ come from the germline V gene (reference sequence). V trimming: 7 bases; J trimming: 5 bases; junction bases outside the gene matches: 15. CDR3 region: CASTSLAGTVTNEQYF. CDR3 coding DNA: TGTGCCAGCACCTCGCTAGCGGGAACAGTCACAAACGAGCAGTACTTC.

V gene TRBV4-1 combines with J gene TRBJ2-1, with 11 bases matching TRBD2. V dropped 4 bases and J dropped 4; count of bases not matched to a gene: 3. In germline, CDR1 is MGHRA, CDR2 YSYEKL. The CDR3 contains 15 residues. The CDR3 loop is CASSPRLAGYNEQFF. CDR3 bases: TGCGCCAGCAGCCCAAGACTAGCGGGATACAATGAGCAGTTCTTC.

This rearrangement joins TRBV5-1 to TRBJ2-1, with 7 nucleotides matching TRBD2. Germline CDR1 SGHRS, CDR2 YFSETQ. Trimming cost V 1 base and J 10 bases; bases outside gene matches: 11. This CDR3 has 15 residues. The CDR3 nucleotides read TGCGCCAGCAGCTTGCGCGGGAGTCCCGATGTAGAGCAGTTCTTC. Encoded protein: CASSLRGSPDVEQFF.

V and J are TRBV18 and TRBJ2-1; TRBD2 agrees at 10 bases. The CDR3 consists of 16 residues. V dropped 0 bases and J dropped 7; count of bases not matched to a gene: 6. The germline CDR1 and CDR2 sequences are KGHSH and LQKENI. In nucleotides, the CDR3 is TGTGCCAGCTCACCACCGGCGAGCGGGGGGGTAAATGAGCAGTTCTTC. This gives the protein CASSPPASGGVNEQFF.

This clone was observed once. The chain uses TRBV6-6 and TRBJ1-5, with TRBD1 matching over 8 bases. CDR3 size: 16 residues. Germline assignment: CDR1 MNHNY and CDR2 SVGAGI (reference sequence). Losses at the gene ends were 5 bases for V and 2 bases for J; bases not matched to a gene: 8. CDR3 bases: TGTGCCAGCAGTGGACAGGGAGGTTTGGGCAATCAGCCCCAGCATTTT. The encoded protein is CASSGQGGLGNQPQHF.

This clone was detected once. V usage is TRBV28 and J usage is TRBJ1-1, with 10 positions matching TRBD1. After removal of 7 bases from V and 6 bases from J, the junction contained 11 bases not matched to a gene. The CDR3 is made up of 15 amino acids. Germline V gene sequence: CDR1 MDHEN, CDR2 SYDVKM. The CDR3, as DNA: TGTGCCAGCACCCCGGGACAGGGGCGCCTCGCTGAAGCTTTCTTT. Protein sequence: CASTPGQGRLAEAFF.

The chain recombines TRBV6-4 with TRBJ2-3; 8 positions agree with TRBD2. The CDR3 loop spans 14 amino acids. The germline V gene encodes CDR1 MRHNA and CDR2 SNTAGT. Germline trimming cut 5 bases from V and 2 bases from J; bases unmatched to any gene: 3. As DNA, the CDR3 is TGTGCCAGCAGTCTAGCGGGCATCACAGATACGCAGTATTTT. Translating gives CASSLAGITDTQYF.

The chain links TRBV7-2 to TRBJ2-5; TRBD1 might be the D (6 bases). The germline gives CDR1 SGHTA, CDR2 FQGNSA. The CDR3 runs to 14 residues. V dropped 7 bases and J dropped 5 bases, with 17 bases sitting between them. CDR3 in amino acids: CASTVDSGQETQYF. The CDR3 nucleotides read TGTGCCAGCACCGTGGACAGTGGTCAGGAGACCCAGTACTTC.